This record looks at one T cell receptor beta chain sequence and its context. Its recognized antigen is unknown. No per-base quality is available; no much larger clone lies one base away. This entry is derived from a study of shared clonotypes between healthy human individuals (dated by TCRdb to the early 2020s). Background for the entire study: A few men and a couple of women, aged 18 to 49 years, made up the cohort. The study deeply sequenced blood TCR repertoires of five healthy adults to estimate repertoire size and the extent of clonotype sharing between individuals. Different laboratories and diverse techniques were used to prepare libraries and sequence TCR repertoires, to increase sequencing depth and limit assay-specific biases. Between about 0.9 and 8.9 billion PBMCs per donor were obtained by leukapheresis.

What the work shows at the level of the full study, not this receptor alone: Sampling was restricted to blood, and TCR repertoires in tissues likely differ from the TCR repertoires found in blood. Based on pairwise subsampling, the degree of clonotype sharing among donors was expected to be affected by sequencing depth. The small number of donors limited the genetic and exposure-history diversity represented.

Using the deep immunoSEQ assay, TCR CDR3 regions were amplified from genomic DNA by multiplex PCR. Extracted genomic DNA from each cell subset was distributed evenly across all wells of several immunoSEQ 96-well plates, and each plate was treated as a replicate. For unsorted PBMC, around 0.3 ug genomic DNA, equal to 30,000 or so T cell genomes, was loaded into each replicate PCR. Unsorted PBMC genomic DNA was sequenced across ten immunoSEQ deep assay plates. Purified libraries were measured with a Qubit 3.0 fluorometer, size-checked on a Bioanalyzer 2100, and measured again with the KAPA Library Quantification kit. Every immunoSEQ 96-well plate was sequenced on a dedicated single-read 150-cycle Illumina NextSeq 550 flow cell. The published analysis was carried out like this. Because the immunoSEQ output included only junctional sequences and no quality scores, the filtering could not be the same as the filtering used for full-length reads. To assign V/J genes and CDR3, sequences were annotated using PyIR, a Python wrapper for IgBLAST v1.9, with IMGT germline references. Reads were filtered out if the reads had weak V/J assignments (E-value above 1e-6), no CDR3, stop codons, out-of-frame junctions, or ambiguous translated residues. V3J clonotypes were defined by identical inferred V gene, J gene, and CDR3 amino acid sequence. Percentage overlap between repertoires was calculated by dividing the number of shared unique clonotypes by the size of the smaller repertoire. Richness of each repertoire was evaluated using RTK rarefaction, the Chao1 estimator, and Recon v2.1 estimates of unobserved clonotypes. Imported from immuneACCESS, the table was reduced by TCRdb to in-frame sequences with V and J called. These copies leave out some clones; in studies compared against another copy, an unresolved V gene accounts for under half, and the cause of the remainder is not known. That table supplies the V and J calls and clone size; D and trimming were determined from the DNA. Within this sample are fewer than 550,000 clones, with about 75% of them counted one time only. The top ten hold around 13% of the sample.

The donors were healthy, HIV-negative adults with no recently reported acute infections or vaccinations. All donors were Caucasian adults living in Nashville, Tennessee, USA. In the unsorted samples, 70 million to 90 million PBMCs were counted, and genomic DNA was extracted using the QIAamp DNA Blood Mini kit. After blood collection by leukapheresis, PBMCs were isolated using Ficoll-Histopaque density gradient centrifugation and then cryopreserved in the vapor phase of liquid nitrogen. Input material: PBMCs. The TCR comes from a woman between 40 and 50 years old in good health. Some clones in this sample may be carry-over from other donors' samples.

The encoded CDR3 is CASRVRASYGYTF. The DNA sequence is given as TGTGCCAGCCGGGTCCGGGCTAGCTATGGCTACACCTTC. The chain employs TRBV6-1 and TRBJ1-2; no D gene is confidently identified. Measured from the cysteine to the phenylalanine, the CDR3 is 13 residues long. Just the 39-base CDR3 DNA is kept, in frame starting at base 1. As encoded in the germline V gene, CDR1 is MNHNS while CDR2 is SASEGT. Trimming removed 8 bases from V and 4 bases from J, leaving 14 bases between the germline ends.